Shown below are 7 T cell receptor beta chains from a single sample sequenced in a study of patients and donors after allogeneic stem cell transplantation. One entry per CDR3 protein results from TCRdb running MiXCR on the RT-PCR reads. The repertoire includes approximately 200,000 distinct CDR3 sequences, roughly 38% of them detected once, and approximately 10% sits in the top ten. The sample was blood, either unsorted or a sorted T cell fraction (not recorded which). The receptors derive from a human donor who was either an allogeneic HSCT recipient or a stem cell or donor lymphocyte infusion donor (not recorded which). It is not recorded whose cells these are; they may come from a transplant donor.

V usage is TRBV12-3 or TRBV12-4 and J usage is TRBJ1-3, with a weak D call TRBD1 (6 bases). Trimming removed 6 bases at V and 3 bases at J, with 15 bases between. This CDR3 spans 15 amino acids. CDR3 loop: CASRARRGSGNTIYF. The CDR3 region has the DNA TGTGCCAGCAGGGCCAGGAGGGGGAGTGGAAACACCATATATTTT.

This clonotype was recorded a few times. The chain is built from TRBV20-1 and TRBJ1-1; 10 nucleotides line up with TRBD1. Trimming at V came to 1 base and at J to 1 base, leaving 6 bases not matched to a gene. Germline V CDR1 and CDR2: DFQATT, SNEGSKA (reference sequence). CDR3 length equals 16 residues. The CDR3 region has the DNA TGCAGTGCTAGAGGTAGACAGGGGGCGGGGAACACTGAAGCTTTCTTT. This sequence encodes CSARGRQGAGNTEAFF.

The rearrangement links TRBV20-1 to TRBJ1-5; a possible D gene is TRBD1 (6 bases). V lost 4 bases to trimming and J lost 11 bases, with 21 bases between them. This CDR3 has 14 residues. The germline V gene has CDR1 DFQATT and CDR2 SNEGSKA (reference sequence). The CDR3 loop is CSAIYHREEEAQHF. CDR3 nucleotide sequence: TGCAGTGCTATCTATCACAGGGAGGAGGAAGCCCAGCATTTT.

This chain links TRBV12-3 or TRBV12-4 with TRBJ1-1; tentative D call: TRBD1 (6 bases). The ends were cut back, 7 bases at V and 1 base at J, with 10 bases in the middle. This CDR3 contains 13 residues. CDR3 residues: CASTYRENTEAFF. The CDR3 DNA reads TGTGCCAGCACCTACAGGGAGAACACTGAAGCTTTCTTT.

This chain joins TRBV11-2 and TRBJ2-7; 10 bases line up with TRBD1. V gave up 5 bases and J gave up 1 base; unmatched junction bases: 8. The CDR3 runs 16 residues. Germline V CDR1 and CDR2: SGHAT, FQNNGV. CDR3 bases: TGTGCCAGCAGCCTCTCAGCGGGACAGGGGTCCTACGAGCAGTACTTC. It specifies CASSLSAGQGSYEQYF.

The J gene is TRBJ1-2, the V gene TRBV20-1; D might be TRBD1 (6 bases). The CDR3 is 13 residues long. The V gene's germline CDR1 is DFQATT and CDR2 SNEGSKA (reference sequence). V was shortened by 8 bases and J by 0 bases, with 13 bases between the two germline ends. In DNA, the CDR3 is TGCAGTCGCTCAGGGGAAGCTAACTATGGCTACACCTTC. It translates to CSRSGEANYGYTF.

The chain carries TRBV25-1 and TRBJ2-1, with 9 positions matching TRBD2. Trimming took 3 bases from V and 1 from J; bases not matched to a gene: 4. CDR3 length equals 16 residues. The germline V gene encodes CDR1 MGHDK and CDR2 SYGVNS. The CDR3 protein is CASSEGTSWSYNEQFF. Here the CDR3 DNA reads TGTGCCAGCAGTGAGGGGACTAGCTGGTCCTACAATGAGCAGTTCTTC.